This is a list of T cell receptor beta chains from one sample in a study of CXCR3-negative and CXCR3-positive naive CD8 T cells. Following a re-call of the 5' RACE reads, TCRdb has one entry per CDR3 protein and lacks DNA. The sample table sets out fewer than 90,000 distinct CDR3 sequences. What was sequenced was naive CXCR3+ CD8+ T cells from blood. All receptors derive from a human donor in good health. Some clones in this sample may be carry-over from other donors' samples. CDR3s include the opening cysteine and the closing phenylalanine or tryptophan.

J: TRBJ2-1
V: TRBV7-9
CDR3: CASSLRNNEQFF

J: TRBJ2-3
V: TRBV5-1
CDR3: CASSLVPSGTSTDTQYF

J: TRBJ2-1
V: TRBV27
CDR3: CASSSGGSSYNEQFF

J: TRBJ2-7
V: TRBV5-1
CDR3: CASSLVDWGAGYEQYF

J: TRBJ2-2
V: TRBV6-5
CDR3: CASSYSVTGAGVGELFF

J: TRBJ2-7
V: TRBV7-9
CDR3: CASSLAEGQNFFEQYF

J: TRBJ2-5
V: TRBV20-1
CDR3: CSALSGALGGETQYF

J: TRBJ2-3
V: TRBV7-2
CDR3: CASSLFAGGTDTQYF

J: TRBJ2-1
V: TRBV7-7
CDR3: CASSSPGRTSGSRDEQFF

J: TRBJ2-3
V: TRBV7-9
CDR3: CASRGPTDTQYF

J: TRBJ1-5
V: TRBV28
CDR3: CASSNLQVLNQPQHF

J: TRBJ2-7
V: TRBV30
CDR3: CAWSVTEEGEQYF

J: TRBJ2-3
V: TRBV5-1
CDR3: CASSYLPGADTQYF

J: TRBJ2-1
V: TRBV6-2/TRBV6-3
CDR3: CASSYNTLASYYNEQFF

J: TRBJ1-5
V: TRBV5-6
CDR3: CASSFGQGRQHF

J: TRBJ2-1
V: TRBV5-1
CDR3: CASSFLTEDNEQFF

J: TRBJ2-7
V: TRBV7-9
CDR3: CASSRARGRASYEQYF